This T cell receptor beta chain appears in the sequencing data of a study of control samples from healthy donors and cancer patients. TCRdb's copy holds only in-frame clones and misses some; the assay was immunoSEQ multiplex PCR. This table has fewer than 150,000 clones, more than 85% appearing once. The CDR3 contains 11 residues. In germline, CDR1 is DFQATT, CDR2 SNEGSKA (reference sequence). V was clipped by 3 bases and J by 7 bases, with 10 bases between them. The V call is TRBV20-1, the J call TRBJ2-7, with D perhaps matching TRBD1 or TRBD2 (5 bases each). The clonotype originates from a man younger than 30 in good health. The sequenced material came from blood. The CDR3 region is CSASPWGEQYF. CDR3 coding DNA: TGCAGTGCTAGCCCCTGGGGGGAGCAGTACTTC.